These T cell receptor beta chains were read from a single sample in a study of cytomegalovirus exposure and HLA in healthy donors. Clones were sequenced by immunoSEQ multiplex PCR, and TCRdb holds only the in-frame ones, with some missing. This table holds under 100,000 clones, around four fifths found once. The sample consisted of PBMCs. Source of these receptors: a boy between 5 and 17 years old in good health and CMV-seronegative. Each CDR3 is given with its conserved first and last residue. A D gene is named only where the DNA matches it firmly. The size entry is marked missing in some rows and otherwise reads once, few, many or a size class.

TRBJ2-2	NA	NA	TRBV7-9	TGTGCCAGCAGCCTCCAGGACAGAACGACCGGGGAGCTGTTTTTT	CASSLQDRTTGELFF
TRBJ2-7	NA	NA	TRBV27	TGTGCCAGCAGTCTCCACTTGTCCTCCTACGAGCAGTACTTC	CASSLHLSSYEQYF
TRBJ2-5	TRBD2	NA	TRBV9	TGTGCCAGCAGCCCTCGGACTAGCGGGGTAGAGACCCAGTACTTC	CASSPRTSGVETQYF
TRBJ2-1	NA	NA	TRBV28	TGTGCCAGCACTTCCGGGACCAGGGGTTATGAGCAGTTCTTC	CASTSGTRGYEQFF
TRBJ1-4	TRBD1	NA	TRBV2	TGTGCCAGCAGGGGACAGGGGGCCCCTAATGAAAAACTGTTTTTT	CASRGQGAPNEKLFF
TRBJ1-4	NA	NA	TRBV7-6	TGTGCCAGCAGCTTAAGGATTCGGGAAATTGGTGAAAAACTGTTTTTT	CASSLRIREIGEKLFF
TRBJ1-2	NA	few	TRBV30	TGTGCCTGGAGTGTACAGGCCTATGGCTACACCTTC	CAWSVQAYGYTF
TRBJ1-5	TRBD1	NA	TRBV28	TGTGCCAGCAACCCAACAGGGGCCCGCAATCAGCCCCAGCATTTT	CASNPTGARNQPQHF
TRBJ1-1	TRBD1	NA	TRBV9	TGTGCCAGCAGCGCCCCCCAGGGGGCCCTGGCCAGCACTGAAGCTTTCTTT	CASSAPQGALASTEAFF
TRBJ2-1	TRBD2	NA	TRBV7-2	TGTGCCAGCAGCCTCCGGACTAGCGGGGGGGAATCACATGAGCAGTTCTTC	CASSLRTSGGESHEQFF
TRBJ2-3	NA	NA	TRBV7-9	TGTGCCAGCAGCCGAACGGGGAGCACAGATACGCAGTATTTT	CASSRTGSTDTQYF
TRBJ2-5	TRBD2	NA	TRBV5-4	TGTGCCAGCAGCGTGTCCAGCGGGGACTACCAAGAGACCCAGTACTTC	CASSVSSGDYQETQYF
TRBJ1-2	TRBD1	NA	TRBV19	TGTGCCAGTAGGACTACCAGGGGGCAGGGCTATGGCTACACCTTC	CASRTTRGQGYGYTF
TRBJ2-1	TRBD2	NA	TRBV5-1	TGCGCCAGCAGCTGGGGGGGGACTAGCGAGAATGAGCAGTTCTTC	CASSWGGTSENEQFF
TRBJ1-4	NA	once	TRBV29-1	TGCAGCGTTTGGGCAGGGGCGAATGAAAAACTGTTTTTT	CSVWAGANEKLFF
TRBJ2-7	NA	NA	TRBV2	TGTGCCAGTTCGGGAGTATTCTACGAGCAGTACTTC	CASSGVFYEQYF
TRBJ1-1	NA	NA	TRBV4-3	TGCGCCAGCAGCCAGGGGATACAGGGGAACACTGAAGCTTTCTTT	CASSQGIQGNTEAFF
TRBJ2-2	NA	NA	TRBV4-3	TGCGCCAGCAGCCAATATCGAGGGAACACCGGGGAGCTGTTTTTT	CASSQYRGNTGELFF
TRBJ2-7	TRBD1	NA	TRBV7-2	TGTGCCAGCAGCTTGGGGAGGACAGGGGACTACGAGCAGTACTTC	CASSLGRTGDYEQYF
TRBJ1-5	TRBD1	NA	TRBV28	TGTGCCAGCAGTGAGACAGGGGGCGGTCAGCCCCAGCATTTT	CASSETGGGQPQHF
TRBJ2-1	NA	NA	TRBV7-6	TGTGCCAGCAGCTTAGGAGGCAGGGGCGGTGAGCAGTTCTTC	CASSLGGRGGEQFF
TRBJ1-2	TRBD1	NA	TRBV6-5	TGTGCCAGCTCCCCCGGAAGACAGGGAATCTATGGCTACACCTTC	CASSPGRQGIYGYTF
TRBJ2-3	NA	NA	TRBV30	TGTGCCTGGAGCGGGGGCGGGGGTTCGACAGATACGCAGTATTTT	CAWSGGGGSTDTQYF
TRBJ2-2	NA	NA	TRBV6-1	TGTGCCAGCGAGGCAGGGGCTAACACCGGGGAGCTGTTTTTT	CASEAGANTGELFF
TRBJ2-7	NA	NA	TRBV30	TGTGCCTGGAGTGTAAGGTCGGGCGAGCAGTACTTC	CAWSVRSGEQYF
TRBJ1-3	NA	few	TRBV7-7	TGTGCTAGCAGCCCCTCTGGAGGGTCGGACACCATATATTTT	CASSPSGGSDTIYF
TRBJ1-1	NA	NA	TRBV27	TGTGCCAGCAGTTTATACGACTCCGCCACTGAAGCTTTCTTT	CASSLYDSATEAFF
TRBJ1-5	NA	NA	TRBV7-9	TGTGCCAGCAGCTTATCTACAGGGATTCAGCCCCAGCATTTT	CASSLSTGIQPQHF
TRBJ2-5	NA	NA	TRBV29-1	TGCAGCGTTGGGGGGGGGCCGAAGTACTTC	CSVGGGPKYF
TRBJ1-2	NA	few	TRBV9	TGTGCCAGCAGCGTGGAGACCTCATCGGGCTACACCTTC	CASSVETSSGYTF